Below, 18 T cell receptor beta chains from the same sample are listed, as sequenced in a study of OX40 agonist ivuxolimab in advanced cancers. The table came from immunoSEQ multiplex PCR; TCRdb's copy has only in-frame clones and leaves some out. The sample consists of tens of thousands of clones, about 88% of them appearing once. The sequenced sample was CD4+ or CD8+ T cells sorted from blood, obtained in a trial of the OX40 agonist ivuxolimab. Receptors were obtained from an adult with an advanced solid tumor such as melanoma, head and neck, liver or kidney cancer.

The CDR3 region has the DNA TGTGCCAGCAGTCAAACAGGGTTGGACACCGGGGAGCTGTTTTTT. Encoded protein: CASSQTGLDTGELFF. The genes are TRBV2 and TRBJ2-2, with D tentatively TRBD1 (6 bases). Trimming stripped 5 bases from V and 3 bases from J, with 13 bases between. CDR1 and CDR2 from the germline V gene are SNHLY and FYNNEI. This CDR3 is 15 amino acids long.

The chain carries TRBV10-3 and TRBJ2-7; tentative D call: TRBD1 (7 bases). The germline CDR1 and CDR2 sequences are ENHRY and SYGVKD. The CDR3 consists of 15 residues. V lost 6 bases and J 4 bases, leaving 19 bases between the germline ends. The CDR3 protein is CAISSGTVGLYEQYF. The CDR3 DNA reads TGTGCCATCAGCTCCGGGACAGTGGGACTGTACGAGCAGTACTTC.

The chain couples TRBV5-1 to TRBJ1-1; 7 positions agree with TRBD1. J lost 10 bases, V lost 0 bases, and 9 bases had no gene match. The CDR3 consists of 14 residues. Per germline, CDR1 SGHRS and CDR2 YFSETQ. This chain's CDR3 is CASSLESTAGGAFF. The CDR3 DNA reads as TGCGCCAGCAGCTTGGAGTCTACGGCAGGGGGAGCTTTCTTT.

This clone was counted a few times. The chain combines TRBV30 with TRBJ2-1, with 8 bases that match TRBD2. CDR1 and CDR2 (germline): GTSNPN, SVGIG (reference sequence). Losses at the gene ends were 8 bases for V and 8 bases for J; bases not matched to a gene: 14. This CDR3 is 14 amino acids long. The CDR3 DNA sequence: TGTGCCGGGGGCCGGGGGGGGCCGGGCGATGAGCAGTTCTTC. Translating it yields CAGGRGGPGDEQFF.

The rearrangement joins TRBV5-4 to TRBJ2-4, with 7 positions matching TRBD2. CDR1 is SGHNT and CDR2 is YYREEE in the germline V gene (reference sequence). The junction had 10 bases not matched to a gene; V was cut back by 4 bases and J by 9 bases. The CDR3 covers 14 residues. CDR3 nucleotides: TGTGCCAGCAGCCTCGAAGGGACTATAAGCATTCAGTACTTC. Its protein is CASSLEGTISIQYF. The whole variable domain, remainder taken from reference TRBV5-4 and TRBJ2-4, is ETGVTQSPTHLIKTRGQQVTLRCSSQSGHNTVSWYQQALGQGPQFIFQYYREEENGRGNFPPRFSGLQFPNYSSELNVNALELDDSALYLCASSLEGTISIQYFGAGTRLSVL.

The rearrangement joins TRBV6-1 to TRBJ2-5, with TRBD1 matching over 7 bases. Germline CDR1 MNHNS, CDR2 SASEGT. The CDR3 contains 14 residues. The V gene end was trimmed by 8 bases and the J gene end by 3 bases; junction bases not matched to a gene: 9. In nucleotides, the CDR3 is TGTGCCAGCTGCCTAGGTGGGACAGAAGAGACCCAGTACTTC. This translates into CASCLGGTEETQYF.

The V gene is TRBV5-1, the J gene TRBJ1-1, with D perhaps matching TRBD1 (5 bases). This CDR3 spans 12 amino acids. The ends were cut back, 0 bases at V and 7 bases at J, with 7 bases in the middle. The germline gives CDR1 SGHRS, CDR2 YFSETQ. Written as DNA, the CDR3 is TGCGCCAGCAGCTTGGGGGGCGATGAAGCTTTCTTT. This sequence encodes CASSLGGDEAFF.

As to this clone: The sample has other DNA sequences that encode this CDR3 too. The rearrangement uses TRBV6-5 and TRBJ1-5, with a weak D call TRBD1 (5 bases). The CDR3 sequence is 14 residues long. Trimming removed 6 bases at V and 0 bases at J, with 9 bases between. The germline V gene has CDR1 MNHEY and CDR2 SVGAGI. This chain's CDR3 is CASSPDSSNQPQHF. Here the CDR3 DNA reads TGTGCCAGCAGCCCCGACAGTAGCAATCAGCCCCAGCATTTT.

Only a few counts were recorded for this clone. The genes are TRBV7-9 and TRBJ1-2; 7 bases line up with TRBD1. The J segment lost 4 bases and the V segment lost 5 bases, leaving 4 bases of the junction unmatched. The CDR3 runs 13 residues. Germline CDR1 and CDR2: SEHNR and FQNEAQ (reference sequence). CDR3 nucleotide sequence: TGTGCCAGCAGCCACAGGGGCGGCTATGGCTACACCTTC. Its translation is CASSHRGGYGYTF. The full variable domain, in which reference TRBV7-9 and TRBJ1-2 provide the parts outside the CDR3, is DTGVSQNPRHKITKRGQNVTFRCDPISEHNRLYWYRQTLGQGPEFLTYFQNEAQLEKSRLLSDRFSAERPKGSFSTLEIQRTEQGDSAMYLCASSHRGGYGYTFGSGTRLTVV.

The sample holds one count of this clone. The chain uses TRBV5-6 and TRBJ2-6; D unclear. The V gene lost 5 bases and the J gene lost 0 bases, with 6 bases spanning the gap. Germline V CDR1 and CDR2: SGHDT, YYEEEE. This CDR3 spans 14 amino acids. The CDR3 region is CASSSGSGANVLTF. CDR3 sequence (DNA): TGTGCCAGCAGTTCCGGCTCTGGGGCCAACGTCCTGACTTTC.

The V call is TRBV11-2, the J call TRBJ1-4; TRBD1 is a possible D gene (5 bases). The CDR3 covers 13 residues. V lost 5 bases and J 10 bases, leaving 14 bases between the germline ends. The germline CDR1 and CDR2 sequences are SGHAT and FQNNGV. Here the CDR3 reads CASSPPGGGKLFF. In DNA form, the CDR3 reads TGTGCCAGCAGCCCTCCCGGGGGGGGAAAACTGTTTTTT.

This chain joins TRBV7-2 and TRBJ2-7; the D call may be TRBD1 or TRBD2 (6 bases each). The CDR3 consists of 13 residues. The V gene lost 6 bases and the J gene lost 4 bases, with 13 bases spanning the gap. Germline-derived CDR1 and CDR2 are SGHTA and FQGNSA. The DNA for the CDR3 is TGTGCCAGCAGAATGGGGGGCAGATACGAGCAGTACTTC. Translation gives CASRMGGRYEQYF.

The CDR3 here is CASSVGEDYEQYF. The CDR3 nucleotides read TGTGCCAGCAGCGTAGGGGAAGACTACGAGCAGTACTTC. The chain has TRBV9 and TRBJ2-7, with D hard to call. CDR1 SGDLS and CDR2 YYNGEE come from the germline V gene. The CDR3 runs 13 residues. Deletions cut 0 bases from V and 3 bases from J, with 7 bases between. The variable domain in full, with the rest retrieved from reference TRBV9 and TRBJ2-7, is DSGVTQTPKHLITATGQRVTLRCSPRSGDLSVYWYQQSLDQGLQFLIQYYNGEERAKGNILERFSAQQFPDLHSELNLSSLELGDSALYFCASSVGEDYEQYFGPGTRLTVT.

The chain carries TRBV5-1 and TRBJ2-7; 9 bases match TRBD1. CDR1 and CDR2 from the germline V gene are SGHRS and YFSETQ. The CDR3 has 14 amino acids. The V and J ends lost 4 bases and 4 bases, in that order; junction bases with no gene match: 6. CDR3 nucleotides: TGCGCCAGCAGCGGGACAGGGTCCCCATACGAGCAGTACTTC. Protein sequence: CASSGTGSPYEQYF.

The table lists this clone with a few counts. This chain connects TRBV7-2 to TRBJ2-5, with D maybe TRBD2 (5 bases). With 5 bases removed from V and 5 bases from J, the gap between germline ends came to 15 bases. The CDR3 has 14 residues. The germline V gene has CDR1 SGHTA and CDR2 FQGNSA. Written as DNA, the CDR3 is TGTGCCAGCAGCCCACGGGGTCTCGCGGAGACCCAGTACTTC. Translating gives CASSPRGLAETQYF.

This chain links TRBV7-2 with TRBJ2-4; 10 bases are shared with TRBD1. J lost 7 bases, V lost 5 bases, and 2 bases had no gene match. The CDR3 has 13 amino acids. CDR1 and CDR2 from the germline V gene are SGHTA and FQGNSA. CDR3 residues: CASSPGQGNIQYF. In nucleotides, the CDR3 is TGTGCCAGCAGCCCGGGACAGGGGAACATTCAGTACTTC.

The CDR3 DNA reads as TGTGCCAGCAGCTTACAGGGGGCTGATGGCTACACCTTC. This codes for CASSLQGADGYTF. This sequence joins TRBV7-2 and TRBJ1-2, with 8 bases matching TRBD1. The CDR3 covers 13 residues. V was clipped by 2 bases and J by 6 bases; unmatched bases: 2. Germline CDR1 reads SGHTA; CDR2 reads FQGNSA.

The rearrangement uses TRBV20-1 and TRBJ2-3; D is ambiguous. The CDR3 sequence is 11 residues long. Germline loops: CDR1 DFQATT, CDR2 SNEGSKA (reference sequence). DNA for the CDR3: TGCAGCCCGACTCTCACAGATACGCAGTATTTT. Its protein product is CSPTLTDTQYF.